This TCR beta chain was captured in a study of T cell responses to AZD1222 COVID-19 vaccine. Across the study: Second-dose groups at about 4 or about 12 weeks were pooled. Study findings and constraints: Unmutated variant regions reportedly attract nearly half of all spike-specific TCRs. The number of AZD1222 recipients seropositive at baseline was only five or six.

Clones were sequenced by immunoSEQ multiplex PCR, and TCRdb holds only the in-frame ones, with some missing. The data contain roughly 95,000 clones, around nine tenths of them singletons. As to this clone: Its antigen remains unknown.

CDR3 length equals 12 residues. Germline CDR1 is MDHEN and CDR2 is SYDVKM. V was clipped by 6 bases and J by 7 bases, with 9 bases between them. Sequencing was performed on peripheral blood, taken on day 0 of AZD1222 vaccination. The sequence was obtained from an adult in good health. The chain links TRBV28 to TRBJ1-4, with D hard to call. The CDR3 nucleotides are TGTGCCAGCAGAGTCTCGGGTGAAAAACTGTTTTTT. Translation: CASRVSGEKLFF.